The T cell receptor gamma chain described here comes from a study of γδ T cells in repeated Plasmodium falciparum infection. Study-level information: Malaria-naive adults were infected with P. falciparum NF54 four times over approximately 600 days. Samples were taken at baseline, before some infections, and 21 days after each.

Flow sorting of PBMC yielded separate Vgamma9/Vdelta2+ and Vdelta2-negative gammadelta T cell populations for bulk repertoire analysis. The CDR3 has 11 residues. Germline V CDR1 and CDR2: GITISATS, ISYDGTV (reference sequence). TCRdb processed the multiplex PCR reads again with the CATT caller. Among around 27,000 gamma-chain clones, 1.4% were seen once, and the ten largest hold approximately 19%. For this clone: No antigen is known for it. Only one base separates this from a far larger clonotype, so it likely reflects a read error. This same CDR3 is encoded by further DNA sequences in the sample.

Study-wide results and caveats: Vdelta2-negative gammadelta repertoires, largely Vdelta1+, seemingly showed infection-driven waves of new clonal selection.

Sequencing used gamma-delta T cells from blood. This sequence was found in a pool of human donors (malaria-infected and uninfected, not separated). The chain employs TRGV9 and TRGJ1 or TRGJ2. Because TCRdb records no J gene, it was assigned here through a match of the DNA to germline. The CDR3 loop reads CALWEVPGKLF. For the CDR3, the DNA is TGTGCCCTGTGGGAGGTGCCTGGGAAACTCTTT.